The 12 T cell receptor beta chains listed next were all sequenced from one sample in a study of T-cell reconstitution after alpha-beta-depleted transplantation in children. A library of TCRbeta sequences, prepared with unique molecular identifiers, was generated. From the PCR reads, TCRdb called clonotypes with MiXCR, one entry per CDR3 protein. This table has about 400,000 distinct CDR3 sequences, roughly 16% appearing once. Sequenced here: PBMCs, mostly from graft donor cells, sampled 360 days after TCRalphabeta/CD19-depleted stem cell transplant. The origin of the receptors is a boy less than two years old who had a stem cell transplant for Wiskott-Aldrich syndrome, so the T cells may come from the graft donor.

This chain connects TRBV11-2 to TRBJ2-3; unclear D gene. Germline V CDR1 and CDR2: SGHAT, FQNNGV. The V gene lost 3 bases and the J gene lost 4 bases, with 5 bases spanning the gap. This CDR3 has 12 amino acids. The CDR3 DNA sequence: TGTGCCAGCAGCTTTTTCGCAGATACGCAGTATTTT. Protein product: CASSFFADTQYF.

The chain employs TRBV6-5 and TRBJ1-4; 7 nucleotides align to TRBD1. The CDR3 contains 15 residues. The trim removed 1 base at V and 7 bases at J, leaving 6 bases unmatched. Germline V gene lookup returns CDR1 MNHEY and CDR2 SVGAGI. CDR3 region: CASSYFGQEGEKLFF. For the CDR3, the DNA is TGTGCCAGCAGTTACTTCGGACAGGAGGGTGAAAAACTGTTTTTT.

This clonotype was counted between two and nine times. This sequence joins TRBV7-6 and TRBJ1-4; D remains ambiguous. The CDR3 spans 15 residues. The germline CDR1 and CDR2 sequences are SGHVS and FNYEAQ. Trimming stripped 1 base from V and 1 base from J, with 7 bases between. CDR3 sequence: CASSLVAGTNEKLFF. DNA for the CDR3: TGTGCCAGCAGCTTAGTCGCAGGAACTAATGAAAAACTGTTTTTT.

This clonotype was seen only a few times. V gene TRBV10-3 combines with J gene TRBJ2-4; the D call may be TRBD1 or TRBD2 (5 bases each). CDR3 size: 15 residues. The V and J ends lost 10 bases and 4 bases respectively, with 20 bases between them. The V gene's germline CDR1 is ENHRY and CDR2 SYGVKD. CDR3 sequence reads: CATRDPRGLKNIQYF. The DNA for the CDR3 is TGTGCCACCAGGGACCCTAGAGGGCTAAAAAACATTCAGTACTTC.

The V gene is TRBV19, the J gene TRBJ2-3, with D perhaps TRBD1 (6 bases). Trimming removed 5 bases at V and 3 bases at J, with 12 bases between. This CDR3 comprises 14 residues. Germline V gives CDR1 LNHDA, CDR2 SQIVND (reference sequence). The CDR3: CASSGHRETDTQYF. The CDR3 DNA reads TGTGCCAGTAGTGGACACAGGGAAACAGATACGCAGTATTTT.

The chain joins TRBV18 to TRBJ2-3, with TRBD2 matching over 9 bases. V lost 2 bases, J lost 4 bases, and 13 bases stayed unmatched. In germline, CDR1 is KGHSH, CDR2 LQKENI. CDR3 length equals 18 residues. Here the CDR3 reads CASSPFVASGISADTQYF. As DNA, the CDR3 is TGTGCCAGCTCACCATTTGTCGCTAGCGGGATTTCAGCAGATACGCAGTATTTT.

This rearrangement joins TRBV7-9 to TRBJ2-7; 7 bases match TRBD2. The CDR3 sequence is 15 residues long. The junction had 7 bases not matched to a gene; V was cut back by 5 bases and J by 0 bases. Germline CDR1 SEHNR, CDR2 FQNEAQ (reference sequence). CDR3 DNA sequence: TGTGCCAGCAGCCGGACTAGTACTCCCTCCTACGAGCAGTACTTC. Its protein product is CASSRTSTPSYEQYF.

As to this clonotype: A much larger clone lies one base from this, so it may be a read error. V is TRBV7-8 and J is TRBJ1-3, with TRBD1 as a possible D gene (5 bases). Looked up from germline, CDR1 is SGHVS and CDR2 is FQNEAQ. The CDR3 totals 14 residues. DNA of the CDR3: TGTGCCAGCAGCTTAGGGGGCTCCGGAGACACCATACATTTT. Protein: CASSLGGSGDTIHF.

This clonotype was counted at least ten times. CDR3 coding DNA: TGTGCCAGCAGCTTGAACATAGCGGGAGGGCCCTACGAGCAGTACTTC. It specifies CASSLNIAGGPYEQYF. The J gene is TRBJ2-7, the V gene TRBV7-2, with 11 bases lining up with TRBD2. CDR1 and CDR2 (germline): SGHTA, FQGNSA. J lost 2 bases, V lost 3 bases, and 6 bases had no gene match. The length of the CDR3 is 16 residues. The whole variable domain, remainder taken from reference TRBV7-2 and TRBJ2-7, is GAGVSQSPSNKVTEKGKDVELRCDPISGHTALYWYRQSLGQGLEFLIYFQGNSAPDKSGLPSDRFSAERTGGSVSTLTIQRTQQEDSAVYLCASSLNIAGGPYEQYFGPGTRLTVT.

A few counts support this clonotype. This chain joins TRBV6-2 or TRBV6-3 and TRBJ2-2; 7 nucleotides agree with TRBD1. The CDR3 spans 16 residues. V trimming: 3 bases; J trimming: 4 bases; junction bases outside the gene matches: 8. Germline V gene data show CDR1 as MNHEY and CDR2 as SVGEGT. Written as DNA, the CDR3 is TGTGCCAGCAGTTATTTCAGGGGGTTAGCCACCGGGGAGCTGTTTTTT. The encoded protein is CASSYFRGLATGELFF.

The chain recombines TRBV7-9 with TRBJ1-3; the D gene is possibly TRBD1 (5 bases). This CDR3 spans 14 amino acids. Germline CDR1 SEHNR, CDR2 FQNEAQ (reference sequence). V was shortened by 5 bases and J by 7 bases, with 15 bases between the two germline ends. CDR3 bases: TGTGCCAGCAGCACTGACAGTTTGGGGAACACCATATATTTT. It specifies CASSTDSLGNTIYF.

In its sample, this clonotype was seen a few times. V usage is TRBV28 and J usage is TRBJ2-7, with D maybe TRBD2 (6 bases). This CDR3 comprises 15 residues. CDR1 is MDHEN, CDR2 SYDVKM, per germline. The V and J ends lost 0 bases and 6 bases respectively, with 15 bases between them. The CDR3 is CASSLWGGGPREQYF. The CDR3 DNA reads as TGTGCCAGCAGTTTATGGGGGGGTGGGCCTCGCGAGCAGTACTTC.